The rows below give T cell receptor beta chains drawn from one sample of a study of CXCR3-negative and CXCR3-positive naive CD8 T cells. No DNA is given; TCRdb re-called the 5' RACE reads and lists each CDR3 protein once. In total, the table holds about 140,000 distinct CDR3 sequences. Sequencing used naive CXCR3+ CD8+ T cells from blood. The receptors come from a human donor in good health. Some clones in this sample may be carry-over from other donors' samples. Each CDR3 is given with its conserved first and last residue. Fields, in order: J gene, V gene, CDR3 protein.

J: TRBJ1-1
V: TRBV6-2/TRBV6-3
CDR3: CASSPLVGTEAFF

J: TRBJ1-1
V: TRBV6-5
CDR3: CASSYPGPSEAFF

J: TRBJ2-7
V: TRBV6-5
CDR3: CASSQPGLAYEQYF

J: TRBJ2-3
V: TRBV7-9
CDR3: CASSTDDRGADTQYF

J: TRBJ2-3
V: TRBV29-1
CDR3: CSAEGLAPSTDTQYF

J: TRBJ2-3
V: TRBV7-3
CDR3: CASSGTSGTDTQYF

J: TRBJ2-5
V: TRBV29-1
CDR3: CSVEVLGRGKETQYF

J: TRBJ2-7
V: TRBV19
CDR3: CASSPRTGANEQYF

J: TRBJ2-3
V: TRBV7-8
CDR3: CASSRVSGYTDTQYF

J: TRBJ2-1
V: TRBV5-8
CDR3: CASSPPGQGGHNEQFF

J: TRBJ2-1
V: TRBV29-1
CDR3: CSVEAGRNEQFF

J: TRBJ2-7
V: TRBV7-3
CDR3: CASSHPSMTSYEQYF

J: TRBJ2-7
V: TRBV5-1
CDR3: CASRTGDRHFSYEQYF

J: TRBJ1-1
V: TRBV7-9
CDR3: CASTEAQAMNTEAFF

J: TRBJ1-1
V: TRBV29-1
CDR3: CSSSEDSTEAFF

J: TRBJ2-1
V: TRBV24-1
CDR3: CATSDPTGAQYNEQFF

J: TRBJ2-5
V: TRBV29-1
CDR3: CSVEGQGETQYF

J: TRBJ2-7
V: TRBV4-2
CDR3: CASSQVTDYEQYF